In its sample, the clone carrying this T cell receptor (beta chain) was seen many times. Its specificity is unknown. A read error may account for a junction end that differs from germline. The data were taken from a study of blood T cells in healthy people across ages. A second PCR, run for roughly 7 to 12 cycles, used a sample-barcoded 5' primer plus a J-beta primer mix. Every cDNA molecule carried a tag from a template-switch adaptor bearing 12 random nucleotides. One entry per CDR3 protein results from TCRdb running MiXCR on the 5' RACE reads. The sample yields about 930,000 distinct CDR3 sequences, 25% to 30% seen once. Per germline, CDR1 SGHTA and CDR2 FQGNSA. The CDR3 is 12 residues long. Regarding the study as a whole: Not knowing donor CMV status may have confounded expanded clonotype changes.

A further study also used this sample, focusing on T cells of mothers and their children. That study adds: Six or seven children, together with their three healthy Caucasian mothers, made up the donors.

This TCR was sampled from a woman aged 40 to 49 in good health. The chain joins TRBV7-2 to TRBJ2-4; D is perhaps TRBD2 (5 bases). Sequencing was done on a sample of blood. The CDR3 sequence: CASSLARREQYF. The CDR3 DNA reads TGTGCCAGCAGTTTAGCGCGAAGGGAGCAGTACTTC.